This T cell receptor (beta chain) was captured in a study of beta chain features in type 1 diabetes. Every bit of the isolated RNA underwent reverse transcription, so sequencing read expressed TCRB transcripts. Sequencing used immunoSEQ multiplex PCR; TCRdb keeps in-frame clones, though not all of them. Among 200,000 to 250,000 clones, 13% to 15% were seen once, and the ten largest hold around 0.025%. Worth noting for this clone: Its antigen is still unknown.

Study-wide findings and caveats: The similarity of naive, central memory and Treg TCRB repertoires appeared greater among patients than among healthy donors. More deletions and fewer insertions at VDJ junctions were seen in type 1 diabetes patients. Within each of all four CD4+ subsets, Type 1 diabetes patients had TCRB CDR3s that were moderately but significantly shorter. For patients and controls alike, PCR might favor shorter templates to the same degree.

The receptor comes from a woman aged 40-49 years in good health. Sample: naive CD4+ T cells from blood.

The DNA of the CDR3 is TGTGCCAGCTCGACTGACAGGGGAACTGAAGCTTTCTTT. Its translation: CASSTDRGTEAFF. The V and J genes are TRBV2 and TRBJ1-1; TRBD1 agrees at 8 bases. With 8 bases clipped from V and 5 bases from J, the junction kept 7 bases outside the gene matches. CDR1 is SNHLY, CDR2 FYNNEI, per germline. The length of the CDR3 is 13 residues. Full variable domain (missing parts from reference TRBV2 and TRBJ1-1): EPEVTQTPSHQVTQMGQEVILRCVPISNHLYFYWYRQILGQKVEFLVSFYNNEISEKSEIFDDQFSVERPDGSNFTLKIRSTKLEDSAMYFCASSTDRGTEAFFGQGTRLTVV.